This TCR beta chain was sequenced during a study of blood T cell repertoires in COVID-19. Profiling relied on immunoSEQ multiplex PCR, and the TCRdb table lists in-frame clones only, not all of them. The repertoire includes some 220,000 clones, 80% to 90% of them detected once, and about 3% sits in the top ten. Participants spanned ages about 18 to 90 years and resided in about 25 US areas. The sequencing input was PBMCs or T cells enriched from blood (not recorded which). The sequence came from a woman aged 18 to 35 in a cohort exposed to, infected with or recovered from COVID-19 (not recorded which).

The CDR3 bases are TGTGCCAGCAGCCAGAGGGCAGACAGGCTCCTCTATGGCTACACCTTC. This gives the protein CASSQRADRLLYGYTF. The rearrangement uses TRBV3-1 (or the pseudogene TRBV3-2) and TRBJ1-2; a weak D match, TRBD1 (6 bases). Per germline, CDR1 LGHDT and CDR2 YNNKEL (reference sequence). This CDR3 is 16 amino acids long. The V gene lost 3 bases and the J gene lost 4 bases, with 18 bases spanning the gap.